This passage covers 29 T cell receptor beta chains from one sample sequenced in a study of PD-L1 blockade in urothelial cancer. Measured with immunoSEQ multiplex PCR; TCRdb has only the in-frame clones, and not every one. The table has roughly 110,000 clones, approximately 90% seen once. The time point denotes: peripheral blood 6 weeks after treatment start. The starting material was PBMCs, obtained around atezolizumab (anti-PD-L1) treatment. These receptors originate from a man in his 60s with urothelial cancer.

The table lists this clone with a count of one. The chain uses TRBV11-3 and TRBJ2-2, with D unresolved. Germline CDR1 SGHNT, CDR2 YENEEA. Trimming cost V 2 bases and J 2 bases, with 3 bases left between them. This CDR3 is 13 amino acids long. Here the CDR3 reads CASSLQNTGELFF. The CDR3 bases are TGTGCCAGCAGCTTACAAAACACCGGGGAGCTGTTTTTT. Full variable domain (missing parts from reference TRBV11-3 and TRBJ2-2): EAGVVQSPRYKIIEKKQPVAFWCNPISGHNTLYWYLQNLGQGPELLIRYENEEAVDDSQLPKDRFSAERLKGVDSTLKIQPAELGDSAVYLCASSLQNTGELFFGEGSRLTVL.

The chain carries TRBV28 and TRBJ2-7; 9 bases map to TRBD1. The junction had 4 bases not matched to a gene; V was cut back by 6 bases and J by 4 bases. Germline CDR1 is MDHEN and CDR2 is SYDVKM. CDR3 size: 13 residues. The CDR3 DNA reads TGTGCCAGCAGCGGGACAGGGCGATACGAGCAGTACTTC. It encodes CASSGTGRYEQYF.

This sequence joins TRBV6-5 and TRBJ1-2; D not certain. Germline V CDR1 and CDR2: MNHEY, SVGAGI. V gave up 5 bases and J gave up 7 bases, with 8 bases separating them. The CDR3 covers 11 residues. CDR3 amino acids: CASSVGGGYTF. The CDR3 DNA sequence: TGTGCCAGCAGTGTTGGAGGTGGCTACACCTTC.

This chain links TRBV2 with TRBJ2-5, with D possibly TRBD1 on 6 matching bases. CDR1 and CDR2 from the germline V gene are SNHLY and FYNNEI. This CDR3 is 13 amino acids long. The ends were cut back, 5 bases at V and 3 bases at J, with 10 bases in the middle. CDR3 in amino acids: CASSPQGKETQYF. The CDR3 DNA reads as TGTGCCAGCAGTCCTCAGGGGAAAGAGACCCAGTACTTC.

This rearrangement joins TRBV7-9 to TRBJ1-2; TRBD1 matches at 11 bases. V was clipped by 5 bases and J by 1 base; unmatched bases: 3. Germline V gene data show CDR1 as SEHNR and CDR2 as FQNEAQ (reference sequence). CDR3 length: 15 residues. The chain's CDR3 is CASSRGQGDNYGYTF. The CDR3, as DNA: TGTGCCAGCAGCCGGGGACAGGGGGATAACTATGGCTACACCTTC.

DNA of the CDR3: TGTGCCAGCACGCTCTTCCCAGGAACCTACAATGAGCAGTTCTTC. It codes for CASTLFPGTYNEQFF. The chain employs TRBV6-6 and TRBJ2-1; D is unresolved. V lost 7 bases and J lost 2, with 15 bases in between. The CDR3 covers 15 residues. Germline V gene sequence: CDR1 MNHNY, CDR2 SVGAGI (reference sequence).

This rearrangement joins TRBV7-3 to TRBJ1-2; tentatively, D is TRBD1 (5 bases). Deletions cut 5 bases from V and 2 bases from J, with 12 bases between. Germline CDR1 reads SGHTA; CDR2 reads FQGTGA. CDR3 size: 14 residues. The CDR3 spells CASSLGGLNYGYTF. CDR3 sequence (DNA): TGTGCCAGCAGCCTGGGGGGTTTGAACTATGGCTACACCTTC. The whole variable domain, remainder taken from reference TRBV7-3 and TRBJ1-2, is GAGVSQTPSNKVTEKGKYVELRCDPISGHTALYWYRQSLGQGPEFLIYFQGTGAADDSGLPNDRFFAVRPEGSVSTLKIQRTERGDSAVYLCASSLGGLNYGYTFGSGTRLTVV.

This sequence joins TRBV19 and TRBJ2-1; a weak D match, TRBD2 (5 bases). This CDR3 spans 14 amino acids. From germline, CDR1 is LNHDA and CDR2 SQIVND (reference sequence). V lost 2 bases to trimming and J lost 6 bases, with 11 bases between them. CDR3 in DNA: TGTGCCAGTAGTATATTTCCCGCGGGCAATGAGCAGTTCTTC. The encoded protein is CASSIFPAGNEQFF.

This clone was recorded only once. This chain connects TRBV11-2 to TRBJ2-1; TRBD2 might be the D (7 bases). From germline, CDR1 is SGHAT and CDR2 FQNNGV. Trimming took off 1 base at V and 0 bases at J, with 13 bases between the two ends. This CDR3 has 17 amino acids. As DNA, the CDR3 is TGTGCCAGCAGCTTAGGGACGGGGGGCTTCTCCTACAATGAGCAGTTCTTC. Its protein product is CASSLGTGGFSYNEQFF.

This clone was seen once. The CDR3: CASRKQGSAYEQYF. The CDR3 region has the DNA TGTGCCAGCAGAAAACAGGGTTCCGCCTACGAGCAGTACTTC. J is TRBJ2-7 and V is TRBV6-5; the D gene is possibly TRBD1 (6 bases). The length of the CDR3 is 14 residues. Germline V CDR1 and CDR2: MNHEY, SVGAGI. V lost 6 bases to trimming and J lost 2 bases, with 14 bases between them.

J is TRBJ2-5 and V is TRBV6-1, with D tentatively TRBD1 (6 bases). CDR1 is MNHNS and CDR2 is SASEGT in the germline V gene. CDR3 size: 14 residues. The ends were cut back, 7 bases at V and 2 bases at J, with 14 bases in the middle. The CDR3 here is CASTRDRRQETQYF. DNA of the CDR3: TGTGCCAGCACTAGAGACAGGAGGCAAGAGACCCAGTACTTC.

V is TRBV28 and J is TRBJ1-5; 10 bases agree with TRBD1. Losses at the gene ends were 5 bases for V and 0 bases for J; bases not matched to a gene: 10. Germline assignment: CDR1 MDHEN and CDR2 SYDVKM. The CDR3 is 18 residues long. CDR3: CASSPLSDRGDSNQPQHF. The CDR3 DNA is TGTGCCAGCAGTCCCCTATCGGACAGGGGGGATAGCAATCAGCCCCAGCATTTT.

CDR3 in DNA: TGTGCCAGCAGCGCCCTTAGCGGGGGGCAAGGGAGCACCGGGGAGCTGTTTTTT. Translating it yields CASSALSGGQGSTGELFF. The V gene is TRBV9, the J gene TRBJ2-2; 10 positions match TRBD2. Per the germline V gene, CDR1 is SGDLS and CDR2 is YYNGEE. The ends lost 3 bases at V and 4 bases at J; junction bases unmatched: 12. There are 18 residues in the CDR3.

The J gene is TRBJ2-7, the V gene TRBV7-6, with 7 bases identical to TRBD1. The CDR3 consists of 14 residues. Losses at the gene ends were 5 bases for V and 2 bases for J; bases not matched to a gene: 6. CDR1 is SGHVS, CDR2 FNYEAQ, per germline. In DNA form, the CDR3 reads TGTGCCAGCAGCGAGGGACAGCCTCCCTACGAGCAGTACTTC. Its protein is CASSEGQPPYEQYF. The variable domain in full, completed from reference TRBV7-6 and TRBJ2-7, reads GAGVSQSPRYKVTKRGQDVALRCDPISGHVSLYWYRQALGQGPEFLTYFNYEAQQDKSGLPNDRFSAERPEGSISTLTIQRTEQRDSAMYRCASSEGQPPYEQYFGPGTRLTVT.

The chain combines TRBV25-1 with TRBJ1-5; TRBD1 matches at 10 bases. The CDR3 extends over 16 amino acids. The germline V gene has CDR1 MGHDK and CDR2 SYGVNS. V was pared by 4 bases and J by 6 bases, with 9 bases of the junction left unmatched. The CDR3 coding sequence is TGTGCCAGCAGTGTTTGGCGACAGGGGGCTTTTCAGCCCCAGCATTTT. Encoded protein: CASSVWRQGAFQPQHF.

The rearrangement links TRBV30 to TRBJ2-7; possible D gene TRBD1, 6 bases. The germline V gene has CDR1 GTSNPN and CDR2 SVGIG (reference sequence). The CDR3 is 15 residues long. Trimming shortened V by 1 base and J by 4 bases, and 17 bases separated the two germline ends. The CDR3 reads CAWSEMGHWKYEQYF. Written as DNA, the CDR3 is TGTGCCTGGAGTGAAATGGGACATTGGAAGTACGAGCAGTACTTC.

The chain carries TRBV7-9 and TRBJ1-3, with 8 bases aligning to TRBD1. The CDR3 length is 14 residues. V lost 5 bases to trimming and J lost 8 bases; unmatched junction nucleotides: 8. CDR1 SEHNR and CDR2 FQNEAQ come from the germline V gene (reference sequence). CDR3 DNA: TGTGCCAGCAGCATCGGACAGGGTGTCTACACCATATATTTT. Protein sequence: CASSIGQGVYTIYF.

The V gene is TRBV7-3, the J gene TRBJ2-5; no definite D call. Germline CDR1 SGHTA, CDR2 FQGTGA. Trimming took off 5 bases at V and 4 bases at J, with 20 bases between the two ends. CDR3 length: 16 residues. The CDR3 DNA follows: TGTGCCAGCAGCCCGTCAGCCCCGATAAACAGAGAGACCCAGTACTTC. Translating it yields CASSPSAPINRETQYF.

The chain recombines TRBV28 with TRBJ2-7; 8 bases map to TRBD2. Germline V CDR1 and CDR2: MDHEN, SYDVKM. Trimming took 1 base from V and 4 from J; bases not matched to a gene: 3. This CDR3 has 14 amino acids. The CDR3 DNA follows: TGTGCCAGCAGTTTATATACTAGCGGATACGAGCAGTACTTC. Amino acid sequence: CASSLYTSGYEQYF. Together with reference TRBV28 and TRBJ2-7, the CDR3 gives the full variable domain: DVKVTQSSRYLVKRTGEKVFLECVQDMDHENMFWYRQDPGLGLRLIYFSYDVKMKEKGDIPEGYSVSREKKERFSLILESASTNQTSMYLCASSLYTSGYEQYFGPGTRLTVT.

The V and J genes are TRBV29-1 and TRBJ1-5; a weak D match, TRBD1 (5 bases). Trimming cost V 5 bases and J 0 bases, with 17 bases left between them. The CDR3 consists of 16 residues. Germline CDR1 is SQVTM and CDR2 is ANQGSEA. The CDR3 sequence is CSVSWGGHNSNQPQHF. The CDR3 DNA reads as TGCAGCGTTTCTTGGGGCGGACACAATAGCAATCAGCCCCAGCATTTT. The whole variable domain, remainder taken from reference TRBV29-1 and TRBJ1-5, is SAVISQKPSRDICQRGTSLTIQCQVDSQVTMMFWYRQQPGQSLTLIATANQGSEATYESGFVIDKFPISRPNLTFSTLTVSNMSPEDSSIYLCSVSWGGHNSNQPQHFGDGTRLSIL.

This chain connects TRBV9 to TRBJ2-5, with 10 bases identical to TRBD2. Germline V gene data show CDR1 as SGDLS and CDR2 as YYNGEE. The CDR3 is 18 amino acids. V gave up 0 bases and J gave up 2 bases; unmatched junction bases: 10. CDR3 residues: CASSVGLIAGGRQETQYF. CDR3 in DNA: TGTGCCAGCAGCGTAGGGCTCATAGCGGGGGGACGACAAGAGACCCAGTACTTC.

The chain couples TRBV28 to TRBJ2-7; 10 bases fit TRBD2. After removal of 6 bases from V and 2 bases from J, the junction contained 10 bases not matched to a gene. The germline CDR1 and CDR2 sequences are MDHEN and SYDVKM. The CDR3 length is 16 residues. DNA for the CDR3: TGTGCCAGCAGCTCTACTGCAGGACTAGCGGCCTACGAGCAGTACTTC. Translating gives CASSSTAGLAAYEQYF.

The chain links TRBV7-2 to TRBJ2-7; D perhaps matches TRBD2 (7 bases). CDR1 is SGHTA, CDR2 FQGNSA, per germline. The CDR3 totals 15 residues. V lost 1 base, J lost 4 bases, and 14 bases lay in between. The chain's CDR3 is CASSLVGGQGYEQYF. The CDR3 DNA sequence: TGTGCCAGCAGCTTAGTGGGGGGGCAGGGTTACGAGCAGTACTTC.

The V gene is TRBV7-2, the J gene TRBJ2-1, with D possibly TRBD2 on 5 matching bases. Per the germline V gene, CDR1 is SGHTA and CDR2 is FQGNSA. This CDR3 spans 14 amino acids. V lost 3 bases, J lost 2 bases, and 8 bases lay in between. DNA for the CDR3: TGTGCCAGCAGCTTTCGGGAAACCTACAATGAGCAGTTCTTC. Translating gives CASSFRETYNEQFF.

The chain employs TRBV6-5 and TRBJ2-7, with 8 bases lining up with TRBD2. CDR3 length: 14 residues. Germline lookup yields CDR1 MNHEY and CDR2 SVGAGI. The junction had 6 bases not matched to a gene; V was cut back by 5 bases and J by 3 bases. CDR3: CASSPLGGDYEQYF. CDR3 coding DNA: TGTGCCAGCAGTCCCCTCGGGGGGGACTACGAGCAGTACTTC.

V is TRBV18 and J is TRBJ2-7; TRBD1 might be the D (6 bases). This CDR3 is 18 amino acids long. V shed 1 base and J shed 4 bases, with 23 bases lying between them. Germline V lookup: CDR1 KGHSH, CDR2 LQKENI. The CDR3 region is CASSPLRGRGQLPYEQYF. The CDR3 DNA sequence: TGTGCCAGCTCACCACTCAGAGGTCGAGGACAGCTACCTTACGAGCAGTACTTC.

The rearrangement links TRBV4-2 to TRBJ2-5; 9 nucleotides line up with TRBD2. In germline, CDR1 is LGHNA, CDR2 YNFKEQ. After removal of 4 bases from V and 4 bases from J, the junction contained 19 bases not matched to a gene. This CDR3 region has 19 residues. Written as DNA, the CDR3 is TGTGCCAGCAGCCCCCGTCGGACTAGCGCCGGGGCGGAAGGAGAGACCCAGTACTTC. This codes for CASSPRRTSAGAEGETQYF.

This clone was found a few times. This chain connects TRBV13 to TRBJ1-5; maybe TRBD1 (5 bases). The germline V gene has CDR1 PRHDT and CDR2 FYEKMQ (reference sequence). The CDR3 contains 13 residues. V lost 0 bases, J lost 5 bases, and 5 bases lay in between. The CDR3 protein is CASSLGTDQPQHF. The CDR3 coding sequence is TGTGCCAGCAGCTTAGGGACAGATCAGCCCCAGCATTTT.

About this clone: Other DNA sequences from this sample encode an identical CDR3 as well. The rearrangement links TRBV11-2 to TRBJ2-5; 7 nucleotides match TRBD2. The CDR3 length is 14 residues. J lost 3 bases, V lost 5 bases, and 6 bases had no gene match. Germline loops: CDR1 SGHAT, CDR2 FQNNGV. CDR3 nucleotides: TGTGCCAGCAGCCCCCGGACTAGGGAAGAGACCCAGTACTTC. As protein: CASSPRTREETQYF.